The clone carrying this T cell receptor (beta chain) was counted a few times. With 2 bases removed from V and 6 bases from J, the gap between germline ends came to 13 bases. Per the germline V gene, CDR1 is SGHRS and CDR2 is YFSETQ. This CDR3 spans 14 amino acids. This sample is drawn from a study of response to subunit inactivated influenza vaccine. TCRdb fed the RT-PCR reads into MiXCR, producing one record per CDR3 protein. The table has 450,000 to 550,000 distinct CDR3 sequences, about 25% seen once. The receptor's source is a man aged 50 to 60 who received an inactivated influenza vaccine. The V and J genes are TRBV5-1 and TRBJ2-3; D may be TRBD1 (6 bases). Sequencing used CD4+ T cells sorted from PBMCs, obtained roughly 5 days after vaccination. CDR3 region: CASSLQGLGDTQYF. The CDR3 DNA follows: TGCGCCAGCAGCTTACAGGGTCTAGGGGATACGCAGTATTTT.